These 14 T cell receptor beta chains were sequenced from one sample in a study of cytomegalovirus exposure and HLA in healthy donors. The PCR made use of 60 Vbeta and 13 Jbeta primers. Produced via immunoSEQ multiplex PCR; TCRdb's table is partial and in-frame only. The table shows about 220,000 clones, with over 60% occurring only once. Specimen: PBMCs. These receptors came from a man between 18 and 29 years old in good health and CMV-seronegative.

The CDR3 DNA reads TGTGCCAGCAAGCCTAGCAGGAACACCGGGGAGCTGTTTTTT. The encoded protein is CASKPSRNTGELFF. This rearrangement joins TRBV27 to TRBJ2-2, with D perhaps TRBD2 (5 bases). The CDR3 contains 14 residues. Germline assignment: CDR1 MNHEY and CDR2 SMNVEV (reference sequence). The V gene lost 7 bases and the J gene lost 1 base, with 10 bases spanning the gap.

The chain joins TRBV5-1 to TRBJ1-1; possibly TRBD1 for D (5 bases). Germline assignment: CDR1 SGHRS and CDR2 YFSETQ. CDR3 length equals 14 residues. V dropped 0 bases and J dropped 1 base, with 7 bases sitting between them. CDR3 sequence: CASSLVTGNTEAFF. The CDR3 coding sequence is TGCGCCAGCAGCTTGGTCACAGGGAACACTGAAGCTTTCTTT.

The chain combines TRBV7-3 with TRBJ2-1, with D tentatively TRBD2 (6 bases). The CDR3 consists of 12 residues. Trimming shortened V by 2 bases and J by 9 bases, and 8 bases separated the two germline ends. Germline loops: CDR1 SGHTA, CDR2 FQGTGA. For the CDR3, the DNA is TGTGCCAGCAGCTTAGGGGGGAGTGAGCAGTTCTTC. The encoded protein is CASSLGGSEQFF.

The V and J genes are TRBV19 and TRBJ1-3; D is possibly TRBD1 (5 bases). This CDR3 comprises 14 residues. CDR1 and CDR2 (germline): LNHDA, SQIVND (reference sequence). Trimming stripped 8 bases from V and 0 bases from J, with 11 bases between. CDR3 sequence: CASSTAISGNTIYF. CDR3 DNA sequence: TGTGCCAGTTCGACAGCTATCTCTGGAAACACCATATATTTT.

This chain joins TRBV19 and TRBJ1-2; D not certain. Per the germline V gene, CDR1 is LNHDA and CDR2 is SQIVND (reference sequence). The V and J ends lost 0 bases and 5 bases respectively, with 10 bases between them. The CDR3 has 14 amino acids. CDR3 coding DNA: TGTGCCAGTAGTATAGAGGGCGACCTTTATGGCTACACCTTC. Its protein product is CASSIEGDLYGYTF. Variable domain in full (rest from reference TRBV19 and TRBJ1-2): DGGITQSPKYLFRKEGQNVTLSCEQNLNHDAMYWYRQDPGQGLRLIYYSQIVNDFQKGDIAEGYSVSREKKESFPLTVTSAQKNPTAFYLCASSIEGDLYGYTFGSGTRLTVV.

The chain has TRBV5-6 and TRBJ1-6, with D perhaps matching TRBD1 (6 bases). Trimming removed 4 bases from V and 2 bases from J, with 10 bases in between. The CDR3 has 15 amino acids. The V gene's germline CDR1 is SGHDT and CDR2 YYEEEE. CDR3 residues: CASSHGGTYNSPLHF. The CDR3 nucleotides are TGTGCCAGCAGCCATGGGGGCACCTATAATTCACCCCTCCACTTT. The whole variable domain, remainder taken from reference TRBV5-6 and TRBJ1-6, is DAGVTQSPTHLIKTRGQQVTLRCSPKSGHDTVSWYQQALGQGPQFIFQYYEEEERQRGNFPDRFSGHQFPNYSSELNVNALLLGDSALYLCASSHGGTYNSPLHFGNGTRLTVT.

This chain joins TRBV14 and TRBJ1-4; D is ambiguous. This CDR3 region has 13 residues. The germline V and J ends were trimmed by 4 bases and 5 bases, with 8 bases remaining between them. CDR1 and CDR2 (germline): SGHDN, FVKESK. The CDR3 sequence: CASSRGLNEKLFF. The CDR3 region has the DNA TGTGCCAGCAGCCGTGGACTAAATGAAAAACTGTTTTTT.

This chain links TRBV5-1 with TRBJ2-7; 8 bases match TRBD1. The CDR3 spans 14 residues. V gave up 0 bases and J gave up 5 bases; unmatched junction bases: 4. CDR1 SGHRS and CDR2 YFSETQ come from the germline V gene. The CDR3 here is CASSLGQGLDEQYF. CDR3 DNA: TGCGCCAGCAGCTTGGGACAGGGGCTCGACGAGCAGTACTTC. Full variable domain (outside the CDR3, taken from reference TRBV5-1 and TRBJ2-7): KAGVTQTPRYLIKTRGQQVTLSCSPISGHRSVSWYQQTPGQGLQFLFEYFSETQRNKGNFPGRFSGRQFSNSRSEMNVSTLELGDSALYLCASSLGQGLDEQYFGPGTRLTVT.

This chain uses TRBV30 with TRBJ1-3, with a weak D call TRBD1 (5 bases). CDR1 is GTSNPN, CDR2 SVGIG, per germline (reference sequence). Trimming took 2 bases from V and 0 from J, leaving 11 bases between them. This CDR3 has 15 amino acids. CDR3 in amino acids: CAWSPDSFSGNTIYF. The CDR3 DNA reads TGTGCCTGGAGTCCAGACAGTTTCTCTGGAAACACCATATATTTT.

The genes are TRBV6-5 and TRBJ2-7, with D hard to call. Germline V lookup: CDR1 MNHEY, CDR2 SVGAGI. The CDR3 is 14 amino acids. V lost 2 bases, J lost 4 bases, and 12 bases lay in between. CDR3 coding DNA: TGTGCCAGCAGTTACAACGCCTATCCTTACGAGCAGTACTTC. Translating gives CASSYNAYPYEQYF.

The chain joins TRBV2 to TRBJ1-5, with 9 nucleotides matching TRBD1. This CDR3 has 14 amino acids. Germline-derived CDR1 and CDR2 are SNHLY and FYNNEI. The ends lost 5 bases at V and 6 bases at J; junction bases unmatched: 5. The CDR3 sequence is CASSWDRAGQPQHF. CDR3 DNA: TGTGCCAGCAGTTGGGACAGGGCCGGTCAGCCCCAGCATTTT.

V usage is TRBV29-1 and J usage is TRBJ2-7; 11 nucleotides line up with TRBD1. V dropped 3 bases and J dropped 3; count of bases not matched to a gene: 4. Germline CDR1 is SQVTM and CDR2 is ANQGSEA. The CDR3 runs 14 residues. Here the CDR3 DNA reads TGCAGCGTTGACCGCGGGACAGGGGGCTACGAGCAGTACTTC. Its protein product is CSVDRGTGGYEQYF.

The rearrangement uses TRBV7-9 and TRBJ2-7; 9 positions agree with TRBD1. CDR1 is SEHNR and CDR2 is FQNEAQ in the germline V gene (reference sequence). This CDR3 spans 14 amino acids. V was clipped by 6 bases and J by 6 bases; unmatched bases: 9. In DNA, the CDR3 is TGTGCCAGCAGGCAACAGGGGGCCTATTCCGAGCAGTACTTC. It translates to CASRQQGAYSEQYF.

This clone was seen only a few times. The rearrangement links TRBV5-8 to TRBJ2-7; 8 bases align to TRBD1. In germline, CDR1 is SGHTS, CDR2 YDEGEE. Trimming took 4 bases from V and 6 from J; bases not matched to a gene: 6. This CDR3 has 13 residues. The CDR3 reads CASSLRGTGEQYF. CDR3 sequence (DNA): TGTGCCAGCAGCCTGCGCGGGACAGGCGAGCAGTACTTC.